Each of the 31 T cell receptor beta chains below was sequenced from the same sample in a study of blood T cell repertoires in COVID-19. Here immunoSEQ multiplex PCR was the method, and the copy in TCRdb shows in-frame clones only, minus some. This table holds 250,000 or so clones, around 84% found once. The sample taken for sequencing was peripheral blood. The receptors here all came from a man aged 60 to 75 with acute or convalescent COVID-19.

The rearrangement uses TRBV11-2 and TRBJ1-6; 10 bases match TRBD1. The CDR3 is 17 residues long. CDR1 and CDR2 from the germline V gene are SGHAT and FQNNGV. With V trimmed by 1 base and J by 0 bases, 0 bases remained unmatched. The CDR3 DNA reads as TGTGCCAGCAGCTTAGGGACAGGGGGCTCCTATAATTCACCCCTCCACTTT. Translated, it gives CASSLGTGGSYNSPLHF.

The V call is TRBV19, the J call TRBJ2-5; D is unresolved. V was trimmed by 6 bases and J by 1 base, leaving 12 bases between them. This CDR3 has 14 residues. Germline CDR1 reads LNHDA; CDR2 reads SQIVND (reference sequence). Written as DNA, the CDR3 is TGTGCCAGTAGCCCGACTTACCGCCAAGAGACCCAGTACTTC. Protein sequence: CASSPTYRQETQYF.

The V gene is TRBV6-5, the J gene TRBJ2-5, with TRBD2 matching 14 bases. Trimming at V came to 4 bases and at J to 7 bases, leaving 8 bases not matched to a gene. CDR3 length equals 16 residues. Germline V CDR1 and CDR2: MNHEY, SVGAGI. The CDR3 here is CASSFGLAGGHGTQYF. The CDR3 bases are TGTGCCAGCAGTTTCGGACTAGCGGGGGGCCATGGGACCCAGTACTTC.

The chain combines TRBV20-1 with TRBJ2-4; the match to TRBD2 covers 14 bases. This CDR3 is built from 18 residues. V lost 3 bases and J lost 1; bases outside the gene matches: 8. Germline CDR1 and CDR2: DFQATT and SNEGSKA (reference sequence). The CDR3 loop is CSASLGLAGAGAKNIQYF. The CDR3 DNA sequence: TGCAGTGCTAGTTTGGGACTAGCGGGAGCGGGGGCCAAAAACATTCAGTACTTC.

The chain is built from TRBV19 and TRBJ2-5; D possibly corresponds to TRBD1 (6 bases). The CDR3 extends over 14 amino acids. V lost 5 bases and J lost 1, with 11 bases in between. Germline CDR1 is LNHDA and CDR2 is SQIVND (reference sequence). As DNA, the CDR3 is TGTGCCAGTAGTCTACAGGGTTCCCAAGAGACCCAGTACTTC. It encodes CASSLQGSQETQYF.

The rearrangement links TRBV29-1 to TRBJ2-7, with 7 positions matching TRBD2. This CDR3 spans 13 amino acids. Germline CDR1 is SQVTM and CDR2 is ANQGSEA. J was trimmed by 4 bases and V by 5 bases; bases with no gene match: 8. The CDR3 loop is CSVRGEGWYEQYF. The CDR3 region has the DNA TGCAGCGTTCGTGGGGAGGGGTGGTACGAGCAGTACTTC.

In its sample, this clone was seen once. V and J are TRBV29-1 and TRBJ1-1, with D perhaps matching TRBD1 (5 bases). The CDR3 extends over 11 amino acids. Trimming shortened V by 3 bases and J by 8 bases, and 10 bases separated the two germline ends. Germline-derived CDR1 and CDR2 are SQVTM and ANQGSEA. The CDR3 spells CSVDGRAEAFF. CDR3 DNA: TGCAGCGTTGATGGCAGGGCGGAAGCTTTCTTT.

The rearrangement joins TRBV5-6 to TRBJ2-2; 8 nucleotides match TRBD2. With 2 bases clipped from V and 3 bases from J, the junction kept 6 bases outside the gene matches. The CDR3 runs to 16 residues. CDR1 is SGHDT, CDR2 YYEEEE, per germline. The CDR3 DNA sequence: TGTGCCAGCAGCTTCAGCGGGAGTAGGGACACCGGGGAGCTGTTTTTT. Translating gives CASSFSGSRDTGELFF.

A single count supports this clone. The V gene is TRBV18, the J gene TRBJ1-5, with D unclear. Germline V CDR1 and CDR2: KGHSH, LQKENI. The CDR3 spans 12 residues. The V gene lost 6 bases and the J gene lost 4 bases, with 7 bases spanning the gap. The CDR3 reads CASSKLNQPQHF. The CDR3 coding sequence is TGTGCCAGCTCGAAGCTGAATCAGCCCCAGCATTTT.

This sequence joins TRBV4-1 and TRBJ2-2; 9 nucleotides line up with TRBD1. This CDR3 region has 17 residues. Unmatched junction bases numbered 10, after V lost 6 bases and J lost 2 bases. The germline gives CDR1 MGHRA, CDR2 YSYEKL. CDR3 nucleotides: TGCGCCAGCAGTAATAGATTGGGACAGGGAAACACCGGGGAGCTGTTTTTT. This sequence encodes CASSNRLGQGNTGELFF.

The chain recombines TRBV5-5 with TRBJ1-3; D call uncertain. The germline V gene encodes CDR1 SGHKS and CDR2 YYEKEE (reference sequence). This CDR3 is 14 amino acids long. Between the trimmed V and J ends, which lost 1 base and 0 bases, there was a span of 5 bases. The CDR3 coding sequence is TGTGCCAGCAGCTTGACAATCTCTGGAAACACCATATATTTT. Translated, it gives CASSLTISGNTIYF. Based on the CDR3 plus reference TRBV5-5 and TRBJ1-3, the full variable domain is DAGVTQSPTHLIKTRGQQVTLRCSPISGHKSVSWYQQVLGQGPQFIFQYYEKEERGRGNFPDRFSARQFPNYSSELNVNALLLGDSALYLCASSLTISGNTIYFGEGSWLTVV.

V usage is TRBV7-9 and J usage is TRBJ1-3; a weak D match, TRBD1 (5 bases). Looked up from germline, CDR1 is SEHNR and CDR2 is FQNEAQ (reference sequence). The CDR3 covers 14 residues. The V end lost 5 bases, the J end lost 4 bases, and 12 bases lay between the germline ends. CDR3 coding DNA: TGTGCCAGCAGCGCTACAGGAGTGGGAAACACCATATATTTT. This translates into CASSATGVGNTIYF.

There are a few counts of this clone. For the CDR3, the DNA is TGTGCCAGCAGCCAAGGGGCTACAGTTCCCCGGCCCCAGCATTTT. Encoded protein: CASSQGATVPRPQHF. The rearrangement links TRBV3-1 (or the pseudogene TRBV3-2) to TRBJ1-5; no firm D call. The CDR3 length is 15 residues. Per germline, CDR1 LGHDT and CDR2 YNNKEL (reference sequence). V lost 1 base and J 9 bases, leaving 16 bases between the germline ends.

The chain uses TRBV15 and TRBJ2-3; a possible D gene is TRBD1 (6 bases). The germline CDR1 and CDR2 sequences are LNHNV and YYDKDF (reference sequence). The CDR3 contains 13 residues. V was trimmed by 1 base and J by 8 bases, leaving 10 bases between them. The CDR3, as DNA: TGTGCCACCAGCAGAGTGGGGGCAGGTACGCAGTATTTT. Encoded protein: CATSRVGAGTQYF.

The J gene is TRBJ2-3, the V gene TRBV14; D gene uncertain. This CDR3 is 18 amino acids long. Deletions cut 0 bases from V and 0 bases from J, with 16 bases between. CDR1 is SGHDN, CDR2 FVKESK, per germline. The CDR3 sequence: CASSQDPPIASSTDTQYF. The CDR3 DNA is TGTGCCAGCAGCCAAGATCCCCCGATAGCCTCTAGCACAGATACGCAGTATTTT.

The chain has TRBV28 and TRBJ2-3, with 10 positions matching TRBD1. Germline V gives CDR1 MDHEN, CDR2 SYDVKM. This CDR3 spans 15 amino acids. The V segment lost 6 bases and the J segment 5 bases; nucleotides outside the gene matches: 8. CDR3 in DNA: TGTGCCAGCAGGGACAGGGGGAGGAGGATAGATACGCAGTATTTT. Amino acid sequence: CASRDRGRRIDTQYF.

V is TRBV11-1 and J is TRBJ2-7; TRBD2 is a possible D gene (6 bases). The CDR3 runs 15 residues. Germline loops: CDR1 SGHAT, CDR2 FQDESV (reference sequence). The V end was cut by 2 bases, the J end by 4 bases, with 15 bases between. CDR3 residues: CASSLMDSGVYEQYF. CDR3 bases: TGTGCCAGCAGCTTAATGGATTCGGGGGTGTACGAGCAGTACTTC. Full variable domain (rest looked up from reference TRBV11-1 and TRBJ2-7): EAEVAQSPRYKITEKSQAVAFWCDPISGHATLYWYRQILGQGPELLVQFQDESVVDDSQLPKDRFSAERLKGVDSTLKIQPAELGDSAMYLCASSLMDSGVYEQYFGPGTRLTVT.

The chain uses TRBV5-1 and TRBJ2-7; D may be TRBD1 (6 bases). V was pared by 0 bases and J by 3 bases, with 13 bases between. The CDR3 extends over 15 amino acids. Germline lookup yields CDR1 SGHRS and CDR2 YFSETQ. The CDR3 is CASSLAPGQFYEQYF. For the CDR3, the DNA is TGCGCCAGCAGCTTGGCCCCGGGACAATTCTACGAGCAGTACTTC.

The chain recombines TRBV19 with TRBJ2-7, with D tentatively TRBD1 (6 bases). Deletions cut 6 bases from V and 3 bases from J, with 18 bases between. The CDR3 runs 15 residues. Germline CDR1 is LNHDA and CDR2 is SQIVND (reference sequence). The CDR3 nucleotides are TGTGCCAGTAGGCTTTCTGGACAGACCAACTACGAGCAGTACTTC. As protein: CASRLSGQTNYEQYF. The whole variable domain, remainder taken from reference TRBV19 and TRBJ2-7, is DGGITQSPKYLFRKEGQNVTLSCEQNLNHDAMYWYRQDPGQGLRLIYYSQIVNDFQKGDIAEGYSVSREKKESFPLTVTSAQKNPTAFYLCASRLSGQTNYEQYFGPGTRLTVT.

V and J are TRBV20-1 and TRBJ2-2; 14 nucleotides align to TRBD2. The CDR3 extends over 15 amino acids. With V trimmed by 3 bases and J by 7 bases, 4 bases remained unmatched. Germline V gene sequence: CDR1 DFQATT, CDR2 SNEGSKA (reference sequence). The CDR3 bases are TGCAGTGCTAGTGGGACTAGCGGGAGATTCGGGGAGCTGTTTTTT. Encoded protein: CSASGTSGRFGELFF.

This chain uses TRBV7-9 with TRBJ2-7, with TRBD1 matching over 9 bases. Germline CDR1 is SEHNR and CDR2 is FQNEAQ (reference sequence). Trimming at V came to 4 bases and at J to 8 bases, leaving 9 bases not matched to a gene. This CDR3 spans 14 amino acids. The CDR3 nucleotides are TGTGCCAGCAGCTCTACAGGGGGCAGGGGGAAGCAGTACTTC. This translates into CASSSTGGRGKQYF.

This clone was observed a single time. The chain recombines TRBV6-5 with TRBJ2-1, with TRBD2 matching 7 bases. CDR1 MNHEY and CDR2 SVGAGI come from the germline V gene. The CDR3 is 13 residues long. The trim removed 6 bases at V and 7 bases at J, leaving 6 bases unmatched. The CDR3 DNA is TGTGCCAGCAGCAGCGGGGATCGGAATGAGCAGTTCTTC. Translating it yields CASSSGDRNEQFF.

This clone was counted once. The J gene is TRBJ2-7, the V gene TRBV5-6; 7 positions agree with TRBD1. V was clipped by 3 bases and J by 4 bases; unmatched bases: 10. Germline V lookup: CDR1 SGHDT, CDR2 YYEEEE. The CDR3 covers 15 residues. CDR3 nucleotide sequence: TGTGCCAGCAGCTCCCTGACAGGGCTGCAGTACGAGCAGTACTTC. Its protein product is CASSSLTGLQYEQYF.

This clone was observed once. The genes are TRBV7-9 and TRBJ1-2; 7 nucleotides match TRBD1. CDR1 and CDR2 from the germline V gene are SEHNR and FQNEAQ (reference sequence). V lost 4 bases, J lost 5 bases, and 1 base stayed unmatched. The CDR3 contains 12 residues. CDR3 region: CASSSQGYGYTF. CDR3 nucleotides: TGTGCCAGCAGCTCACAGGGGTATGGCTACACCTTC.

The chain has TRBV14 and TRBJ2-5, with a weak D call TRBD1 (5 bases). Germline CDR1 is SGHDN and CDR2 is FVKESK. The CDR3 is 17 residues long. Deletions cut 1 base from V and 5 bases from J, with 20 bases between. The CDR3 reads CASSQGRTRVMFETQYF. In DNA, the CDR3 is TGTGCCAGCAGCCAAGGCCGTACCAGGGTGATGTTTGAGACCCAGTACTTC.

This CDR3 is CASSDSGLVTNEQFF. The CDR3, as DNA: TGTGCCAGCAGTGACTCTGGACTAGTCACCAATGAGCAGTTCTTC. The rearrangement joins TRBV6-4 to TRBJ2-1, with 7 bases matching TRBD2. This CDR3 has 15 amino acids. V lost 0 bases to trimming and J lost 6 bases; unmatched junction nucleotides: 5. Per the germline V gene, CDR1 is MRHNA and CDR2 is SNTAGT.

This CDR3 reads CASSQYREGQPQHF. The CDR3 bases are TGTGCCAGCAGCCAATACAGGGAGGGTCAGCCCCAGCATTTT. The chain recombines TRBV5-8 with TRBJ1-5, with a possible D match to TRBD1 (6 bases). V lost 4 bases and J 6 bases, leaving 14 bases between the germline ends. The CDR3 is made up of 14 amino acids. The germline V gene has CDR1 SGHTS and CDR2 YDEGEE.

The chain links TRBV6-5 to TRBJ2-3; D possibly corresponds to TRBD2 (6 bases). Germline V gene lookup returns CDR1 MNHEY and CDR2 SVGAGI. V was clipped by 6 bases and J by 0 bases, with 10 bases between them. The length of the CDR3 is 14 residues. DNA of the CDR3: TGTGCCAGCAGGGCTAGCGACAGCACAGATACGCAGTATTTT. It translates to CASRASDSTDTQYF.

The chain couples TRBV18 to TRBJ2-5; TRBD1 might be the D (5 bases). Trimming removed 4 bases at V and 3 bases at J, with 15 bases between. The CDR3 consists of 15 residues. Germline V gives CDR1 KGHSH, CDR2 LQKENI. CDR3: CASSLQATVKETQYF. The CDR3 DNA reads as TGTGCCAGCTCACTACAGGCGACGGTGAAAGAGACCCAGTACTTC.

This chain links TRBV4-1 with TRBJ2-1; D uncertain. Germline assignment: CDR1 MGHRA and CDR2 YSYEKL. The CDR3 covers 11 residues. V was clipped by 10 bases and J by 1 base, with 5 bases between them. CDR3 loop: CATSSYNEQFF. The CDR3 DNA sequence: TGCGCCACTTCGTCCTACAATGAGCAGTTCTTC.

This clone occurred once. The V gene is TRBV7-9, the J gene TRBJ1-1; 9 nucleotides match TRBD1. V was clipped by 2 bases and J by 0 bases; unmatched bases: 13. CDR3 size: 19 residues. Germline CDR1 and CDR2: SEHNR and FQNEAQ (reference sequence). DNA for the CDR3: TGTGCCAGCAGCTTAAAGGTTGGCGGGACAGGGTCGATGAACACTGAAGCTTTCTTT. Encoded protein: CASSLKVGGTGSMNTEAFF.